This section outlines one T cell receptor (beta chain) sequence together with its context. What it binds is not known. This record comes from a study of T cells after yellow fever vaccination. The study's findings and limits: Some clonotypes, a small share, were shared between CD4 and CD8 compartments. The study re-detected most primary-vaccination clones after the booster (roughly 96% CD4, around 89% CD8). A faster peak, day 5 versus 15, was reached by the weaker secondary response.

Between the trimmed V and J ends, which lost 1 base and 2 bases, there was a span of 10 bases. Per the germline V gene, CDR1 is DFQATT and CDR2 is SNEGSKA (reference sequence). The CDR3 has 14 residues. TCRdb reanalysed the 5' RACE reads using MiXCR and keeps one entry per CDR3 protein. The sample holds 300,000 to 400,000 distinct CDR3 sequences, under 15% seen once. The gene calls are TRBV20-1 and TRBJ2-3, with D unresolved. This receptor was taken from a man aged 18-30 years who received the YFV17D yellow fever vaccine. Material: CD4+ T cells sorted from PBMCs, obtained 15 days after the yellow fever booster vaccination. CDR3 region: CSARGLQSTDTQYF. The CDR3 DNA follows: TGCAGTGCTAGAGGTTTACAGTCCACAGATACGCAGTATTTT.